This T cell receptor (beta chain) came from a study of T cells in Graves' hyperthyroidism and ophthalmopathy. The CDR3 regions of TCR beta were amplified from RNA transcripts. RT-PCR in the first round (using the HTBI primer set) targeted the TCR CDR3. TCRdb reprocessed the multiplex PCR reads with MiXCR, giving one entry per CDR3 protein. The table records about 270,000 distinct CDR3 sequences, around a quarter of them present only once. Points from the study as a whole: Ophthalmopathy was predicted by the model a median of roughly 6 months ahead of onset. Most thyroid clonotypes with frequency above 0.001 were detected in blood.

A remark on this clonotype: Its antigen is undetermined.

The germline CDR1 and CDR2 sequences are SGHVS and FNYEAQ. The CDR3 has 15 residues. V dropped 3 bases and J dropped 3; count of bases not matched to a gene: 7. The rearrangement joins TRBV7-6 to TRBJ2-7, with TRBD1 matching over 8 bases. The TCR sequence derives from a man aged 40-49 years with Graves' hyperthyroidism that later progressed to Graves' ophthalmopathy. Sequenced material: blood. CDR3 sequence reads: CASSLAPGQDYEQYF. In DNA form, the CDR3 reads TGTGCCAGCAGCTTGGCCCCGGGACAGGACTACGAGCAGTACTTC. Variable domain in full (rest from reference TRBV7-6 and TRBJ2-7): GAGVSQSPRYKVTKRGQDVALRCDPISGHVSLYWYRQALGQGPEFLTYFNYEAQQDKSGLPNDRFSAERPEGSISTLTIQRTEQRDSAMYRCASSLAPGQDYEQYFGPGTRLTVT.